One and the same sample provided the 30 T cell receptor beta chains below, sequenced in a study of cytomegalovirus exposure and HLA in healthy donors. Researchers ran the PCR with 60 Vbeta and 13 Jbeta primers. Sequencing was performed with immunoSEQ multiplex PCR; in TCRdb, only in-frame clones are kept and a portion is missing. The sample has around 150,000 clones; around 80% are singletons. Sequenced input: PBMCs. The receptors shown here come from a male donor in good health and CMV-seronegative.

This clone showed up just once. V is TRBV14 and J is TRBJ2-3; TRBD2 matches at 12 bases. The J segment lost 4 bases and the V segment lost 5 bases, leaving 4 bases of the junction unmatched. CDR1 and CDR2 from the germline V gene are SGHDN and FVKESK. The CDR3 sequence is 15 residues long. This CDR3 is CASSKRLAGADTQYF. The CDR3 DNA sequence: TGTGCCAGCAGCAAGAGACTAGCGGGAGCAGATACGCAGTATTTT.

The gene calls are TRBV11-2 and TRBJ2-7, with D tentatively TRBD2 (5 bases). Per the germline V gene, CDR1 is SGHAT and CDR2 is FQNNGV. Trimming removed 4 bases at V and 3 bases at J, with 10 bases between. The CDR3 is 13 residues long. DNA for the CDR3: TGTGCCAGCAGCTCACTCACTAGCTACGAGCAGTACTTC. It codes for CASSSLTSYEQYF.

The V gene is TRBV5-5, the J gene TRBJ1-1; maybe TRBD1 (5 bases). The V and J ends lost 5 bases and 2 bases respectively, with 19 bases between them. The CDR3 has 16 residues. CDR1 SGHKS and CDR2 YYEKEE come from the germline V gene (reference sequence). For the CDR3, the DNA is TGTGCCAGCAGGAATGGGGCGTGGGGACTTAACACTGAAGCTTTCTTT. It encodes CASRNGAWGLNTEAFF.

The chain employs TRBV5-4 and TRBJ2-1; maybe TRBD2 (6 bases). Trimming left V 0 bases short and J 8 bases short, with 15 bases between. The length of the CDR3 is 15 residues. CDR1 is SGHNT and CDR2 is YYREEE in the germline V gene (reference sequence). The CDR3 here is CASSLVGTWDDEQFF. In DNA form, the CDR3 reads TGTGCCAGCAGCTTGGTGGGGACTTGGGATGATGAGCAGTTCTTC.

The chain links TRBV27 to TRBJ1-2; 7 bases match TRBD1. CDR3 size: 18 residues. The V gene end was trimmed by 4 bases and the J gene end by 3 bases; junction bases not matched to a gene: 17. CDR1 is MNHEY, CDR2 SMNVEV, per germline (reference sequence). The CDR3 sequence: CASSSGRDRHRRYYGYTF. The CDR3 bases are TGTGCCAGCAGTTCAGGCCGGGACAGACACCGAAGGTACTATGGCTACACCTTC.

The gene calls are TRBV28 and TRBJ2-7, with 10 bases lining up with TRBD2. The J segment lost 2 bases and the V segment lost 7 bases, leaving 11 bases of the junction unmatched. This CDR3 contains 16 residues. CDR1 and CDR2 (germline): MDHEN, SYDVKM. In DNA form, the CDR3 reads TGTGCCAGCAACGGGGCCACTAGCGGGGACGCCTACGAGCAGTACTTC. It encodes CASNGATSGDAYEQYF.

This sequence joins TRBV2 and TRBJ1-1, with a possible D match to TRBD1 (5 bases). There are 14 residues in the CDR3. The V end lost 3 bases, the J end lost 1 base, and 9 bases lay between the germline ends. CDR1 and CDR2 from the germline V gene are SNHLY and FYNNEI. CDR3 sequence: CASSEDTPNTEAFF. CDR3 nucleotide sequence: TGTGCCAGCAGTGAGGACACCCCGAACACTGAAGCTTTCTTT.

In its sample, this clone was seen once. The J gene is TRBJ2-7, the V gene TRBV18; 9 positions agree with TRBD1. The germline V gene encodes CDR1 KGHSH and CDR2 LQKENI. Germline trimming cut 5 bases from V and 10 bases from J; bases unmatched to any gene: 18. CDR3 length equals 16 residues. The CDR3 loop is CASSRGLGQGRFSQYF. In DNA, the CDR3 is TGTGCCAGCTCAAGGGGCCTGGGACAGGGAAGATTCTCACAGTACTTC. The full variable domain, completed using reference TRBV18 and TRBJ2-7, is NAGVMQNPRHLVRRRGQEARLRCSPMKGHSHVYWYRQLPEEGLKFMVYLQKENIIDESGMPKERFSAEFPKEGPSILRIQQVVRGDSAAYFCASSRGLGQGRFSQYFGPGTRLTVT.

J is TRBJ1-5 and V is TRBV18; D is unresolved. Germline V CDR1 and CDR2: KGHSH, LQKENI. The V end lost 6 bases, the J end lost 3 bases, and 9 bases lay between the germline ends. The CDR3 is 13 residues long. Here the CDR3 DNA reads TGTGCCAGCTCCCTATCCCTCAATCAGCCCCAGCATTTT. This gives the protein CASSLSLNQPQHF.

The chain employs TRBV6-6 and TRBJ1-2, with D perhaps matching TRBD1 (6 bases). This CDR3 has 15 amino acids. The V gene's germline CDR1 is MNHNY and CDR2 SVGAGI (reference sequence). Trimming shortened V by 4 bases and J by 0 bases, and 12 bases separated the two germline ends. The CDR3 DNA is TGTGCCAGCAGTTCTTCCGGGACACCTAACTATGGCTACACCTTC. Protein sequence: CASSSSGTPNYGYTF.

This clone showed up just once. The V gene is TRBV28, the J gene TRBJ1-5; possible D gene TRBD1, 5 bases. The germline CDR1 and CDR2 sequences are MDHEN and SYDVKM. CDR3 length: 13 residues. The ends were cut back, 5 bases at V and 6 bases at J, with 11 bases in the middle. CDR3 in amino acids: CASSPGGTQPQHF. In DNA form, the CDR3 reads TGTGCCAGCAGTCCCGGGGGGACTCAGCCCCAGCATTTT.

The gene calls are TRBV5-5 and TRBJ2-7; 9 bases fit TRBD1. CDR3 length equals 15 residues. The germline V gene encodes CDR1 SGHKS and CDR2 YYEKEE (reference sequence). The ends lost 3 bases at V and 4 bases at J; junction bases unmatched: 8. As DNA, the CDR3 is TGTGCCAGCAGCTCCACTGACAGGGGGAGGTACGAGCAGTACTTC. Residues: CASSSTDRGRYEQYF.

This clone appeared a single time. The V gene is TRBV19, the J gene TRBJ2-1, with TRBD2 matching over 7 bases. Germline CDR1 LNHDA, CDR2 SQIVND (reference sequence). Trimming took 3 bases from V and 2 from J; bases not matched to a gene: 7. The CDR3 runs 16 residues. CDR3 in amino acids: CASSIGGGITYNEQFF. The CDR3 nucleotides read TGTGCCAGTAGTATCGGGGGAGGGATTACCTACAATGAGCAGTTCTTC.

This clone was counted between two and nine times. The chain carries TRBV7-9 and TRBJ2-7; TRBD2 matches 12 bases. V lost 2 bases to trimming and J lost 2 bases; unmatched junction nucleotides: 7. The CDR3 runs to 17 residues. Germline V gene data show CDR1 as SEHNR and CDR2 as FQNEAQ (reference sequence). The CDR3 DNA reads TGTGCCAGCAGCTTAACTAGCGGGAGGACTATGGCCTACGAGCAGTACTTC. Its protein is CASSLTSGRTMAYEQYF.

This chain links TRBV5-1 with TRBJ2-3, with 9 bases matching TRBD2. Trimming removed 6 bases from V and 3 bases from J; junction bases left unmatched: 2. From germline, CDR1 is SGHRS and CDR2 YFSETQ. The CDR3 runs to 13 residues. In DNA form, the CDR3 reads TGCGCCAGCATGCGGGAGGGAACAGATACGCAGTATTTT. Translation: CASMREGTDTQYF. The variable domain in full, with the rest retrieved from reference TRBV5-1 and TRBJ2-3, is KAGVTQTPRYLIKTRGQQVTLSCSPISGHRSVSWYQQTPGQGLQFLFEYFSETQRNKGNFPGRFSGRQFSNSRSEMNVSTLELGDSALYLCASMREGTDTQYFGPGTRLTVL.

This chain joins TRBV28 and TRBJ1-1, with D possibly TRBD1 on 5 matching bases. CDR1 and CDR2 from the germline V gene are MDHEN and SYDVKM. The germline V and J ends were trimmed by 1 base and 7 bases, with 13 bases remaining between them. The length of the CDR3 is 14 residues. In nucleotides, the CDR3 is TGTGCCAGCAGTTTATTGGCGCGGGGGGATGAAGCTTTCTTT. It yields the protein CASSLLARGDEAFF.

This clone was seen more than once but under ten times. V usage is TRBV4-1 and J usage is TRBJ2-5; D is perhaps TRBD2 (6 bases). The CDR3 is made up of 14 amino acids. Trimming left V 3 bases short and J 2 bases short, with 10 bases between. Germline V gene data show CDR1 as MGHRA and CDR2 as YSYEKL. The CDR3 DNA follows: TGCGCCAGCAGCCAGAATAGCGGACAAGAGACCCAGTACTTC. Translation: CASSQNSGQETQYF.

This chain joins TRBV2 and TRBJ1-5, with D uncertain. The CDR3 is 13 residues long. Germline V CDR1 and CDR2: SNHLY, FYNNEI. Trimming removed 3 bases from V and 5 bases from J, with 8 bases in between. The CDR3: CASSDIGDQPQHF. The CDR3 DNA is TGTGCCAGCAGTGATATCGGGGATCAGCCCCAGCATTTT.

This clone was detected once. In DNA, the CDR3 is TGTGCCAGCAGCTTAGTGCGGGCGGGCCGTATCGACTATGGCTACACCTTC. Residues: CASSLVRAGRIDYGYTF. The genes are TRBV7-9 and TRBJ1-2; D is undetermined. The CDR3 has 17 amino acids. Germline values: CDR1 SEHNR, CDR2 FQNEAQ (reference sequence). The V end lost 1 base, the J end lost 3 bases, and 18 bases lay between the germline ends. The full variable domain, its missing parts supplied by reference TRBV7-9 and TRBJ1-2, is DTGVSQNPRHKITKRGQNVTFRCDPISEHNRLYWYRQTLGQGPEFLTYFQNEAQLEKSRLLSDRFSAERPKGSFSTLEIQRTEQGDSAMYLCASSLVRAGRIDYGYTFGSGTRLTVV.

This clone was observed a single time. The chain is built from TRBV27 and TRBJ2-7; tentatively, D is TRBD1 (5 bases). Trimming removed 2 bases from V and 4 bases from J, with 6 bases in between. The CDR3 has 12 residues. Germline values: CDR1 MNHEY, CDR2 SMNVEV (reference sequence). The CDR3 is CASSLRGYEQYF. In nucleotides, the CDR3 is TGTGCCAGCAGTTTAAGGGGTTACGAGCAGTACTTC.

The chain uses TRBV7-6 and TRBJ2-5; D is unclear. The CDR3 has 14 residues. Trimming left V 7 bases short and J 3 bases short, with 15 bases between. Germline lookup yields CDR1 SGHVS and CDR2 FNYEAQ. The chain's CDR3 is CASMLGYSKETQYF. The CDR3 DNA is TGTGCCAGCATGCTAGGCTACTCTAAAGAGACCCAGTACTTC.

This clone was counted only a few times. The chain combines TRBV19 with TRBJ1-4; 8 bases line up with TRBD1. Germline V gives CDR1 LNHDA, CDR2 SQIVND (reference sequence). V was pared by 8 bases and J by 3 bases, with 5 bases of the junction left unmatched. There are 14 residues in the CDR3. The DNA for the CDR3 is TGTGCCAGTTGCCAGGGGGCCGCTAATGAAAAACTGTTTTTT. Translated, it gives CASCQGAANEKLFF.

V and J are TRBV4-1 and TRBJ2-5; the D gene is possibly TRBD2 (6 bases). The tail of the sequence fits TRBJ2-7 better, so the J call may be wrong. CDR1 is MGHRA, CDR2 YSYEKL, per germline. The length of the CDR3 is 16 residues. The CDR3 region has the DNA TGCGCCAGCAGCCAATTAACCGCGGGACCGAGCTACGAGCAGTACTTC. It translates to CASSQLTAGPSYEQYF.

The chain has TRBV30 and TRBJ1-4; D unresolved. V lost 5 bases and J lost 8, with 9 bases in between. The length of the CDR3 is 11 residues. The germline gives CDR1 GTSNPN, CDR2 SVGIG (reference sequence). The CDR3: CAWGRKEKLFF. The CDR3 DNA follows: TGTGCCTGGGGGAGGAAGGAAAAACTGTTTTTT.

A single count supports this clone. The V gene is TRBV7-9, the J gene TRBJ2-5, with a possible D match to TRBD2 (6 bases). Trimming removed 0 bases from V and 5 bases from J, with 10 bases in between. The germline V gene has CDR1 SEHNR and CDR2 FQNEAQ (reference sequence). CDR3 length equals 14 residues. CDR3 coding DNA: TGTGCCAGCAGCTTAGCCTCCGGGACTGAGACCCAGTACTTC. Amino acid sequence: CASSLASGTETQYF.

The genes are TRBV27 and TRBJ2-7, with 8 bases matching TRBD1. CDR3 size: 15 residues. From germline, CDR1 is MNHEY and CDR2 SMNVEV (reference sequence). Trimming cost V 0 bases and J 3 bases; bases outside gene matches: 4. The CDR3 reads CASSLSGTGRYEQYF. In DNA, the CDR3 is TGTGCCAGCAGTTTATCGGGGACAGGCCGCTACGAGCAGTACTTC.

CDR3 nucleotide sequence: TGCAGCGTAGGACAGGGGGACACTGAAGCTTTCTTT. This encodes CSVGQGDTEAFF. The chain recombines TRBV29-1 with TRBJ1-1, with 10 bases matching TRBD1. The germline V gene has CDR1 SQVTM and CDR2 ANQGSEA. The CDR3 runs 12 residues. Trimming removed 6 bases from V and 3 bases from J; junction bases left unmatched: 1.

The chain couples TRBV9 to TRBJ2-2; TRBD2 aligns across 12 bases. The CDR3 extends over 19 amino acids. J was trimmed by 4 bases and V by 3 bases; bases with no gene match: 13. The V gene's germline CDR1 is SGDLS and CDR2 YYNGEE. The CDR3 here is CASSETPRTSGTGTGELFF. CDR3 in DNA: TGTGCCAGCAGCGAGACCCCTAGGACTAGCGGGACGGGCACCGGGGAGCTGTTTTTT.

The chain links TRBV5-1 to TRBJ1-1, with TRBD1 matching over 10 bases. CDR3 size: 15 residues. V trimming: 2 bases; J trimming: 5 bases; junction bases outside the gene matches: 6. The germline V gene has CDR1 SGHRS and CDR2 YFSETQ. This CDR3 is CASSFSGGQGTEAFF. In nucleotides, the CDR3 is TGCGCCAGCAGCTTTTCGGGGGGACAGGGGACTGAAGCTTTCTTT.

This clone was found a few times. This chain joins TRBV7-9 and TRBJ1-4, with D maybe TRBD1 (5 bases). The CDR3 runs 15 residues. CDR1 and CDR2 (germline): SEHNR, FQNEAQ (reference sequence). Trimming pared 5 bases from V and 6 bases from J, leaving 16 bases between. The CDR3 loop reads CASSNLGREDEKLFF. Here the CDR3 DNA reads TGTGCCAGCAGCAACCTGGGCAGGGAGGATGAAAAACTGTTTTTT.